This record looks at one T cell receptor (beta chain) sequence and its context. At least ten counts were recorded for this clonotype. Its cognate antigen has yet to be identified. No base-level quality is on record; no much larger clone is a single base apart. The CDR3 spans 13 residues, from the cysteine through the phenylalanine. CDR3 DNA is the only sequence kept; it has 39 bases, read in frame from the first base. Compared with germline, V lacks 5 bases and J lacks 7 bases; bases without a gene match: 7. CDR1 and CDR2 (MNHNS, SASEGT) derive from the germline V gene. Hyperthyroidism patients were newly diagnosed, had a disease duration of under 2 months, and were aged 18 to 65 years. Exclusion was applied to patients with uncontrolled infections, other autoimmune diseases, pregnancy or lactation. Diagnoses were based on clinical symptoms, serum thyroxine and TRAb, thyroid ultrasound and orbital computed tomography. Blood from progressor patients was drawn when they were first diagnosed with hyperthyroidism, before any ophthalmopathy symptoms appeared. PBMCs were separated from under 12 ml of fresh peripheral blood using Ficoll-Paque density gradient centrifugation. Patients classed as progressors first received a Graves' hyperthyroidism diagnosis and then went on to develop ophthalmopathy during follow-up. Trizol reagent was used to extract total RNA, and RNA quality was then checked on an Agilent 2100 Bioanalyzer.

Amplification of TCR beta CDR3 regions was carried out from RNA transcripts. A first-round RT-PCR of the TCR CDR3 used the HTBI primer set with the Qiagen OneStep RT-PCR kit. Libraries were constructed in a second round of multiplex PCR, after which size selection and purification were carried out. Paired-end sequencing of the libraries was performed with 100 bp reads on an Illumina HiSeq2000. As for the original processing: SOAPnuke was used to process the raw data, removing reads that contained adapters or uncalled bases, had a mean Phred below 15, or lacked an exact match to the constant primer or identifier. COPE v1.2.5 was used to merge the high-quality paired reads, and each unique nucleotide sequence was defined as a clonotype. MiTCR v1.1 was used to align clonotypes to the IMGT TRBV, TRBD and TRBJ reference segments. The analysis included only V-J combinations with a frequency above 0.0001, which together covered 99% to 99.2% of the repertoires. A TCS score was defined as the ratio of F50 (clonal expansion) to E x V (chaos), with BLOSUM62-based TCRdist applied between CDR3 peptides within each V-J. Welch's t-statistics and random forest reduced fewer than 600 V-J features to roughly 13, which were used in a naive Bayes classifier (R e1071). TCRdb handled the public reads itself, with Q25 trimming in fastp and clone calling in MiXCR, and kept productive beta chains. Rows with a matching CDR3 protein are joined into one entry that keeps the most common DNA and genes. TCRdb's processing, not the authors' own work, is the source of the V and J calls. Present in this sample are around 300,000 distinct CDR3 sequences, 13% of which were seen just once. Together, the top ten hold approximately 7.8% of the sample.

The data were taken from a study of T cells in Graves' hyperthyroidism and ophthalmopathy (dated by TCRdb to between 2019 and 2020). Study-wide context: Peripheral blood was collected at initial diagnosis, before any treatment. To identify TCR V-J signatures that set the groups apart, the researchers used a discovery cohort of approximately 98 patients, made up of 40 to 45 with Graves' ophthalmopathy and 57 with stable Graves' hyperthyroidism. Prospective prediction of ophthalmopathy was tested in an independent validation cohort of approximately 18 hyperthyroidism patients and 17 patients who later progressed to ophthalmopathy. The 100 or so discovery patients were randomly divided into training and test sets at a 7:3 ratio. In addition, the study compared T-cell repertoires in thyroid tissue and in blood from about six Graves' hyperthyroidism patients. After sampling, hyperthyroidism patients received methimazole starting at 30 mg daily, and ophthalmopathy patients received high-dose intravenous methylprednisolone. TCR Vbeta CDR3 sequencing of fewer than 150 peripheral blood samples (approximately 44 ophthalmopathy, 75 hyperthyroidism and 17 progressor patients) is reported in the paper. What the research found in general, with its limitations: In validation, the model predicted progression to ophthalmopathy with 65% to 71% sensitivity and 72% to 85% specificity, a median of about 6 months before onset. No statistical method was used to fix the sample size in advance, and group allocation was not hidden from the investigators. Ophthalmopathy was separated from stable hyperthyroidism by a 13 V-J signature model, with over 85% sensitivity and roughly 81% specificity obtained in cross-validation and 80%/75% obtained in testing. Most expanded thyroid clonotypes (frequency above 0.001) were also detected in blood, suggesting blood repertoires may reflect thyroid immune responses.

The TCR originated in a woman aged 25 to 45 with Graves' hyperthyroidism that later progressed to Graves' ophthalmopathy. The sequence joins TRBV6-1 to TRBJ2-5, with 7 central nucleotides matching TRBD2. Sequencing was carried out using blood. The nucleotide sequence reads TGTGCCAGCAGTTCGACTAGCTGGGGGACCCAGTACTTC. Its translation is CASSSTSWGTQYF.